The TCR beta chain under discussion was sequenced for a study of patients and donors after allogeneic stem cell transplantation. Germline assignment: CDR1 MNHEY and CDR2 SVGAGI. Trimming took 5 bases from V and 4 from J; bases not matched to a gene: 7. The CDR3 has 15 residues. TCRdb analysed the RT-PCR reads with MiXCR anew, one entry per CDR3 protein. This sample has about 200,000 distinct CDR3 sequences, with less than 45% found just once. This clonotype was seen only a few times. The V call is TRBV6-5, the J call TRBJ1-3, with TRBD1 matching over 8 bases. The source material was blood, either unsorted or a sorted T cell fraction (not recorded which). The receptor was isolated from a human donor who was either an allogeneic HSCT recipient or a stem cell or donor lymphocyte infusion donor (not recorded which). It is not recorded whose cells these are; they may come from a transplant donor. In DNA form, the CDR3 reads TGTGCCAGCAGTGAGGACAGGGCTCTCGGAAACACCATATATTTT. Protein sequence: CASSEDRALGNTIYF.